This T cell receptor beta chain was identified during a study of OX40 agonist ivuxolimab in advanced cancers. The CDR3 extends over 16 amino acids. Trimming pared 3 bases from V and 3 bases from J, leaving 15 bases between. Germline loops: CDR1 SGHRS, CDR2 YFSETQ. Sequencing used immunoSEQ multiplex PCR; TCRdb keeps in-frame clones, though not all of them. The data hold over 55,000 clones, with about 81% observed a single time. This TCR was sampled from an adult with an advanced solid tumor such as melanoma, head and neck, liver or kidney cancer. Source: CD4+ or CD8+ T cells sorted from blood, taken in a trial of the OX40 agonist ivuxolimab. This sequence joins TRBV5-1 and TRBJ1-4; maybe TRBD1 (5 bases). The CDR3 loop is CASSSGGGVSNEKLFF. CDR3 DNA sequence: TGCGCCAGCAGCTCCGGAGGAGGGGTATCTAATGAAAAACTGTTTTTT.